The 25 T cell receptor beta chains below were found in one sample sequenced in a study of cytomegalovirus exposure and HLA in healthy donors (dated by TCRdb to the late 2010s). The method was the immunoSEQ multiplex PCR assay. For the multiplex PCR, a mixture combining 60 forward primers for TCR Vbeta segments and 13 reverse primers for TCR Jbeta segments was used. TCRdb retrieved this table from immuneACCESS and kept in-frame rearrangements only. Not all clones are present; in checked studies, unresolved V genes account for under half, and no reason is known for the remainder. This sample gives just over 200,000 clones in total; roughly 80% of them show up just once. The top ten clonotypes cover about 3% of the sample. The sample taken for sequencing was PBMCs. The receptors were gathered from a woman between 40 and 55 years old in good health and CMV-seronegative.

This clone was seen a single time. The chain joins TRBV18 to TRBJ1-2, with TRBD1 as a possible D gene (6 bases). V was pared by 6 bases and J by 2 bases, with 16 bases between. Per germline, CDR1 KGHSH and CDR2 LQKENI. CDR3 size: 15 residues. The chain's CDR3 is CASSTSGERNYGYTF. In DNA form, the CDR3 reads TGTGCCAGCTCCACATCAGGGGAGAGAAACTATGGCTACACCTTC. The full variable domain, completed using reference TRBV18 and TRBJ1-2, is NAGVMQNPRHLVRRRGQEARLRCSPMKGHSHVYWYRQLPEEGLKFMVYLQKENIIDESGMPKERFSAEFPKEGPSILRIQQVVRGDSAAYFCASSTSGERNYGYTFGSGTRLTVV.

The chain has TRBV30 and TRBJ2-7; D unclear. Trimming left V 3 bases short and J 3 bases short, with 12 bases between. The CDR3 contains 13 residues. Per the germline V gene, CDR1 is GTSNPN and CDR2 is SVGIG (reference sequence). The chain's CDR3 is CAWRLRINYEQYF. The CDR3, as DNA: TGTGCCTGGAGGCTGCGGATCAACTACGAGCAGTACTTC.

This clone showed up just once. The CDR3 nucleotides read TGTGCCAGCAGGCTTAGCGGGGGGGATTACAATGAGCAGTTCTTC. It yields the protein CASRLSGGDYNEQFF. This chain uses TRBV27 with TRBJ2-1; 11 bases are shared with TRBD2. This CDR3 contains 15 residues. Germline trimming cut 6 bases from V and 4 bases from J; bases unmatched to any gene: 5. Germline values: CDR1 MNHEY, CDR2 SMNVEV (reference sequence).

The chain employs TRBV5-1 and TRBJ2-7; 9 nucleotides agree with TRBD1. Germline CDR1 and CDR2: SGHRS and YFSETQ. The CDR3 has 16 residues. Trimming at V came to 0 bases and at J to 2 bases, leaving 6 bases not matched to a gene. CDR3 DNA: TGCGCCAGCAGCTTGGGGGGACAGGGAAAAGCCTACGAGCAGTACTTC. It codes for CASSLGGQGKAYEQYF.

This clone was observed a few times. The rearrangement joins TRBV5-1 to TRBJ1-2; TRBD1 agrees at 8 bases. CDR1 is SGHRS and CDR2 is YFSETQ in the germline V gene. Losses at the gene ends were 0 bases for V and 8 bases for J; bases not matched to a gene: 18. The CDR3 has 18 amino acids. The DNA for the CDR3 is TGCGCCAGCAGCTTGGAAGTCGTACCCGGGACAGGACGAGAGGGCTACACCTTC. Amino acids: CASSLEVVPGTGREGYTF.

The J gene is TRBJ1-1, the V gene TRBV5-1; D ambiguous. CDR3 length: 13 residues. Between the trimmed V and J ends, which lost 0 bases and 4 bases, there was a span of 7 bases. Germline CDR1 SGHRS, CDR2 YFSETQ. The CDR3 is CASSLEEGTEAFF. The DNA for the CDR3 is TGCGCCAGCAGCTTGGAAGAGGGCACTGAAGCTTTCTTT. The full variable domain, its missing parts supplied by reference TRBV5-1 and TRBJ1-1, is KAGVTQTPRYLIKTRGQQVTLSCSPISGHRSVSWYQQTPGQGLQFLFEYFSETQRNKGNFPGRFSGRQFSNSRSEMNVSTLELGDSALYLCASSLEEGTEAFFGQGTRLTVV.

The rearrangement uses TRBV5-1 and TRBJ2-5, with a weak D call TRBD2 (7 bases). The CDR3 extends over 15 amino acids. Between the trimmed V and J ends, which lost 3 bases and 10 bases, there was a span of 22 bases. In germline, CDR1 is SGHRS, CDR2 YFSETQ. CDR3 loop: CASSWGTIGGQDQYF. The CDR3 DNA reads as TGCGCCAGCAGCTGGGGGACTATTGGGGGGCAGGACCAGTACTTC.

This clone has only a few counts. The V and J genes are TRBV7-9 and TRBJ2-2, with D possibly being TRBD2 (5 bases). Trimming removed 6 bases at V and 0 bases at J, with 11 bases between. CDR3 length equals 15 residues. The germline gives CDR1 SEHNR, CDR2 FQNEAQ (reference sequence). CDR3 sequence reads: CASRTGIANTGELFF. CDR3 bases: TGTGCCAGCAGAACCGGGATCGCGAACACCGGGGAGCTGTTTTTT.

The chain employs TRBV27 and TRBJ2-7; D is possibly TRBD1 (5 bases). The CDR3 spans 14 residues. Trimming left V 9 bases short and J 13 bases short, with 28 bases between. Germline CDR1 reads MNHEY; CDR2 reads SMNVEV (reference sequence). The CDR3 nucleotides are TGTGCCAGTTCCCTCGACAGAATGGACCTTCGGTTATACTTC. Translated, it gives CASSLDRMDLRLYF.

This rearrangement joins TRBV7-7 to TRBJ1-1, with no clear D. The ends were cut back, 5 bases at V and 6 bases at J, with 22 bases in the middle. Germline V gives CDR1 SSHAT, CDR2 FNYEAQ (reference sequence). The CDR3 loop spans 16 amino acids. The CDR3 spells CASSPLHLTDKPEAFF. In DNA form, the CDR3 reads TGTGCCAGCAGCCCCCTTCACCTAACCGACAAACCTGAAGCTTTCTTT.

This chain's CDR3 is CASSLTGINEQYF. CDR3 DNA: TGTGCCAGCAGTTTGACAGGGATCAACGAGCAGTACTTC. This sequence joins TRBV6-1 and TRBJ2-7; 7 bases align to TRBD1. The CDR3 runs to 13 residues. Trimming at V came to 5 bases and at J to 5 bases, leaving 6 bases not matched to a gene. Germline V CDR1 and CDR2: MNHNS, SASEGT.

The chain carries TRBV6-1 and TRBJ2-1; possible D gene TRBD1, 6 bases. Germline values: CDR1 MNHNS, CDR2 SASEGT. The length of the CDR3 is 14 residues. V was clipped by 5 bases and J by 8 bases, with 16 bases between them. The CDR3 reads CASSRTDSGDEQFF. CDR3 nucleotides: TGTGCCAGCAGTAGGACTGATTCAGGGGATGAGCAGTTCTTC.

This clone showed up just a few times. J is TRBJ1-5 and V is TRBV19; 9 nucleotides line up with TRBD1. CDR1 is LNHDA and CDR2 is SQIVND in the germline V gene (reference sequence). V lost 1 base and J lost 2; bases outside the gene matches: 0. CDR3 size: 15 residues. The CDR3 region is CASSIGTGGNQPQHF. The CDR3 nucleotides are TGTGCCAGTAGTATAGGGACAGGGGGCAATCAGCCCCAGCATTTT.

The chain uses TRBV30 and TRBJ2-1, with D unresolved. From germline, CDR1 is GTSNPN and CDR2 SVGIG (reference sequence). The V end was cut by 5 bases, the J end by 5 bases, with 4 bases between. The length of the CDR3 is 10 residues. CDR3 sequence: CAWSDNEQFF. CDR3 nucleotides: TGTGCCTGGTCAGACAATGAGCAGTTCTTC.

This chain links TRBV18 with TRBJ2-3; D might be TRBD2 (5 bases). Germline CDR1 is KGHSH and CDR2 is LQKENI. CDR3 size: 14 residues. V was clipped by 2 bases and J by 6 bases, with 12 bases between them. Here the CDR3 DNA reads TGTGCCAGCTCACCAGTGGGAGTGGGGGATACGCAGTATTTT. As protein: CASSPVGVGDTQYF.

The chain couples TRBV4-2 to TRBJ2-1; the match to TRBD2 covers 9 bases. Germline trimming cut 2 bases from V and 0 bases from J; bases unmatched to any gene: 5. Germline CDR1 LGHNA, CDR2 YNFKEQ. The CDR3 consists of 17 residues. CDR3 bases: TGTGCCAGCAGCCAAATAGCGGGAGTGAACTCCTACAATGAGCAGTTCTTC. This gives the protein CASSQIAGVNSYNEQFF.

The V gene is TRBV29-1, the J gene TRBJ1-2, with a possible D match to TRBD1 (6 bases). V shed 7 bases and J shed 2 bases, with 14 bases lying between them. CDR3 length: 13 amino acids. Germline loops: CDR1 SQVTM, CDR2 ANQGSEA. The CDR3, as DNA: TGCAGCGCCGGCAGGGACACCAACTATGGCTACACCTTC. As protein: CSAGRDTNYGYTF.

This chain uses TRBV11-2 with TRBJ2-7; maybe TRBD2 (6 bases). The CDR3 contains 14 residues. Germline CDR1 reads SGHAT; CDR2 reads FQNNGV. The ends were cut back, 3 bases at V and 0 bases at J, with 9 bases in the middle. CDR3 bases: TGTGCCAGCAGCTTTTTCGGGAGCTCCTACGAGCAGTACTTC. Amino acids: CASSFFGSSYEQYF.

This clone was detected once. At one boundary the junction diverges from the germline segment, which might be a read error. This chain uses TRBV6-1 with TRBJ2-1; 10 bases match TRBD2. The length of the CDR3 is 17 residues. Germline lookup yields CDR1 MNHNS and CDR2 SASEGT. This CDR3 reads CASREGTGLATYNEQFF. CDR3 sequence (DNA): TGTGCCAGCAGAGAAGGGACGGGACTAGCGACCTACAATGAGCAGTTCTTC.

In nucleotides, the CDR3 is TGTGCCAGCAGTCGGGGAGGCGTCAGCTCTGGAAACACCATATATTTT. Its translation: CASSRGGVSSGNTIYF. This chain uses TRBV25-1 with TRBJ1-3; D unclear. V shed 5 bases and J shed 0 bases, with 14 bases lying between them. In germline, CDR1 is MGHDK, CDR2 SYGVNS. CDR3 length: 16 residues.

Only one count was recorded for this clone. The J gene is TRBJ2-7, the V gene TRBV18; TRBD2 aligns across 7 bases. The germline V gene has CDR1 KGHSH and CDR2 LQKENI. The length of the CDR3 is 14 residues. Trimming at V came to 3 bases and at J to 3 bases, leaving 5 bases not matched to a gene. CDR3 region: CASSPGGARYEQYF. For the CDR3, the DNA is TGTGCCAGCTCACCGGGAGGGGCTCGCTACGAGCAGTACTTC.

The gene calls are TRBV6-5 and TRBJ2-7; 7 bases map to TRBD1. With V trimmed by 9 bases and J by 2 bases, 10 bases remained unmatched. From germline, CDR1 is MNHEY and CDR2 SVGAGI. The CDR3 has 14 amino acids. The CDR3 spells CASGTLQGPYEQYF. The DNA of the CDR3 is TGTGCCAGTGGGACGTTACAGGGGCCCTACGAGCAGTACTTC.

This clone was detected only a few times. V and J are TRBV5-1 and TRBJ2-2; 9 nucleotides agree with TRBD2. The V gene's germline CDR1 is SGHRS and CDR2 YFSETQ. Trimming at V came to 5 bases and at J to 8 bases, leaving 10 bases not matched to a gene. This CDR3 region has 15 residues. The CDR3 loop reads CASRAGTSSVGELFF. CDR3 nucleotide sequence: TGCGCCAGCAGGGCCGGGACTAGCTCCGTGGGGGAGCTGTTTTTT.

The J gene is TRBJ1-1, the V gene TRBV28; a possible D gene is TRBD1 (6 bases). V was cut by 5 bases and J by 3 bases, with 13 bases left in between. CDR1 is MDHEN, CDR2 SYDVKM, per germline. This CDR3 spans 14 amino acids. CDR3 region: CASSKDRGYTEAFF. The CDR3 nucleotides are TGTGCCAGCAGTAAGGACAGAGGATACACTGAAGCTTTCTTT.

This rearrangement joins TRBV5-6 to TRBJ1-2, with TRBD1 as a possible D gene (6 bases). Germline CDR1 SGHDT, CDR2 YYEEEE. V lost 4 bases to trimming and J lost 4 bases, with 11 bases between them. CDR3 length: 13 amino acids. The CDR3 DNA reads TGTGCCAGCAGCCCGCAGGGGATCTATGGCTACACCTTC. It yields the protein CASSPQGIYGYTF.